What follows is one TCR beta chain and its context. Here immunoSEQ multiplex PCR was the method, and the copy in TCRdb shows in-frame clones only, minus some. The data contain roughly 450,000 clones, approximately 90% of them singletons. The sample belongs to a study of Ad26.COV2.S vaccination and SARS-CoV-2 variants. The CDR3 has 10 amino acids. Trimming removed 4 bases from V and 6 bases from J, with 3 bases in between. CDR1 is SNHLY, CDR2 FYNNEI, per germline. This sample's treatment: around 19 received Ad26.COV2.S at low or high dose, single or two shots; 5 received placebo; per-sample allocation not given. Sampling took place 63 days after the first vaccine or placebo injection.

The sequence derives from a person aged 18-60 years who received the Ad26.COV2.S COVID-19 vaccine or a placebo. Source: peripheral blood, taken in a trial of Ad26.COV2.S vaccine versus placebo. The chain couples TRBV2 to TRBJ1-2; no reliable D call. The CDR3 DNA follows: TGTGCCAGCAGTGCGCATGGCTACACCTTC. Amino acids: CASSAHGYTF.